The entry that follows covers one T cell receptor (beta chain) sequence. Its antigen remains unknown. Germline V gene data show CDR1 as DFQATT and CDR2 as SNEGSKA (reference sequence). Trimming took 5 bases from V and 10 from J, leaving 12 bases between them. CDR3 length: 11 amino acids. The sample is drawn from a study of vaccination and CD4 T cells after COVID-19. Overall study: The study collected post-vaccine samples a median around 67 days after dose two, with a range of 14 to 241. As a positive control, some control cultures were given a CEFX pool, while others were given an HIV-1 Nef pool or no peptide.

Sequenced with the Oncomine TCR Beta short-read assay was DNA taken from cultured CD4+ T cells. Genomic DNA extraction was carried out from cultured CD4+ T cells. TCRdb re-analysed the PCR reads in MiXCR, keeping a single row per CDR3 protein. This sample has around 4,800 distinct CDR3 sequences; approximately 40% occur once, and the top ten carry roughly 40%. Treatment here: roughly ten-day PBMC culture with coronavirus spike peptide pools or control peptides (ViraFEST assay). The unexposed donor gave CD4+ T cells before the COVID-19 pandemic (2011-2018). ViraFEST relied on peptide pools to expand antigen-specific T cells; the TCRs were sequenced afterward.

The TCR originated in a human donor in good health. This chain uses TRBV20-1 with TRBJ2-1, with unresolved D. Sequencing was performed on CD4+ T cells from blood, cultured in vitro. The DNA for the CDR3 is TGCAGTGCTCCGATATCTAAAGAGCAGTTCTTC. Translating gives CSAPISKEQFF.